A single sample is the source of the 8 T cell receptor beta chains below, sequenced in a study of CXCR3-negative and CXCR3-positive naive CD8 T cells. Overall study findings and caveats: CXCR3-positive naive cells had more hydrophobic TRB CDR3s than CXCR3-negative naive cells.

The study made its TRB cDNA libraries by 5' RACE, adding UMI labels. TCRdb re-called the 5' RACE reads and catalogs CDR3 proteins one per entry, DNA excluded. The listing contains about 84,000 distinct CDR3 sequences. These receptors are not linked to any known antigen. The material sequenced was naive CXCR3+ CD8+ T cells from blood. The sample's subset: CD45RO-CCR7+CD27+CD95- naive CD8+ T cells expressing CXCR3 (TNR3+). Receptors originate from a human donor in good health. Some clones in this sample may be carry-over from other donors' samples.

The gene calls are TRBV5-1 and TRBJ1-1. The CDR3 has 13 residues. The germline V gene encodes CDR1 SGHRS and CDR2 YFSETQ. This chain's CDR3 is CASSLRGRTEAFF.

The gene calls are TRBV29-1 and TRBJ2-7. This CDR3 has 13 amino acids. Germline V gene data show CDR1 as SQVTM and CDR2 as ANQGSEA. The chain's CDR3 is CSVLGRESYEQYF.

V is TRBV5-1 and J is TRBJ2-1. Per germline, CDR1 SGHRS and CDR2 YFSETQ. This CDR3 is 12 amino acids long. CDR3 in amino acids: CASSSDINEQFF.

V is TRBV6-2 or TRBV6-3 and J is TRBJ2-1; TCRdb's D gene call, TRBD2, goes unchecked for lack of DNA. From germline, CDR1 is MNHEY and CDR2 SVGEGT. CDR3 length: 13 residues. The CDR3 sequence: CASNLASYNEQFF.

The rearrangement uses TRBV3-1 and TRBJ2-5; the TCRdb D gene call, TRBD1, has no DNA to confirm it. The CDR3 consists of 15 residues. Germline CDR1 LGHDT, CDR2 YNNKEL (reference sequence). The CDR3 spells CASSQSGEGEETQYF.

The rearrangement uses TRBV12-3 or TRBV12-4 and TRBJ2-2. The CDR3 spans 14 residues. The CDR3 region is CASSAVGFGGELFF.

The CDR3 reads CSAKTGSYEQYF. The V gene is TRBV29-1, the J gene TRBJ2-7. This CDR3 region has 12 residues. The germline V gene has CDR1 SQVTM and CDR2 ANQGSEA.

The J gene is TRBJ2-1, the V gene TRBV15; the D gene TCRdb calls, TRBD1, cannot be checked with no DNA. Looked up from germline, CDR1 is LNHNV and CDR2 is YYDKDF (reference sequence). CDR3 length equals 12 residues. The CDR3 is CATSTSGTQQFF. The full variable domain, rest sourced from reference TRBV15 and TRBJ2-1, is DAMVIQNPRYQVTQFGKPVTLSCSQTLNHNVMYWYQQKSSQAPKLLFHYYDKDFNNEADTPDNFQSRRPNTSFCFLDIRSPGLGDTAMYLCATSTSGTQQFFGPGTRLTVL.